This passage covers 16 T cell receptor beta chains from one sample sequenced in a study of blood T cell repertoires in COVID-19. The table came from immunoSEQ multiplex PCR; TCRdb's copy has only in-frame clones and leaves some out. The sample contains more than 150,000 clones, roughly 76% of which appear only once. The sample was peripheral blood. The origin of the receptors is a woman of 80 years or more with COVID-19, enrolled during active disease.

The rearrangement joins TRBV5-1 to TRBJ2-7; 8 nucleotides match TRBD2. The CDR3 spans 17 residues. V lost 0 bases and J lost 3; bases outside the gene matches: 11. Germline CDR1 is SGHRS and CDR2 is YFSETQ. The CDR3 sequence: CASSLAYGGAGRYEQYF. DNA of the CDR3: TGCGCCAGCAGCTTGGCCTACGGGGGGGCAGGGCGCTACGAGCAGTACTTC.

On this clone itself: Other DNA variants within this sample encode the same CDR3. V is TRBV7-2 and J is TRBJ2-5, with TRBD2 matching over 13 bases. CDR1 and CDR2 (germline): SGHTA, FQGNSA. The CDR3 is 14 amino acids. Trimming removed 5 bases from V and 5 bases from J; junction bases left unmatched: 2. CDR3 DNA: TGTGCCAGCAGCCTACTAGCGGGGGGGGAGACCCAGTACTTC. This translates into CASSLLAGGETQYF.

CDR3 DNA sequence: TGCGCCAGCAGGACTGGCAGGGGGAGATCCTACGAGCAGTACTTC. Its protein is CASRTGRGRSYEQYF. The V call is TRBV5-1, the J call TRBJ2-7; 7 bases match TRBD1. The germline gives CDR1 SGHRS, CDR2 YFSETQ. The CDR3 spans 15 residues. The J segment lost 1 base and the V segment lost 5 bases, leaving 9 bases of the junction unmatched.

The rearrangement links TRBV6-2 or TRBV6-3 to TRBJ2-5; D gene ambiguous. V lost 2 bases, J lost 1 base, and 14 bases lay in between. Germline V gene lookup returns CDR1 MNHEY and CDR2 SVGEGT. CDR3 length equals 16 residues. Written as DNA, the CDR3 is TGTGCCAGCAGTTACCTGCTAATCTCGGGCCAAGAGACCCAGTACTTC. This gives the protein CASSYLLISGQETQYF.

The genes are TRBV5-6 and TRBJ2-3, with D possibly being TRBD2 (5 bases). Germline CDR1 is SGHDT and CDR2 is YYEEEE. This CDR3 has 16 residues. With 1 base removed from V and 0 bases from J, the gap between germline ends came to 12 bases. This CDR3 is CASSLSGDLSTDTQYF. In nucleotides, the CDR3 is TGTGCCAGCAGCTTGAGCGGCGACCTTAGCACAGATACGCAGTATTTT.

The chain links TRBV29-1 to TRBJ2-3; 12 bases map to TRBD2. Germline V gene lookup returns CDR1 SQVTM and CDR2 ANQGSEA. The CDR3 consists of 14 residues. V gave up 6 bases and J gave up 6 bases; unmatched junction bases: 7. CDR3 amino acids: CSVKGLAGPDTQYF. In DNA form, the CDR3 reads TGCAGCGTCAAGGGACTAGCGGGTCCTGATACGCAGTATTTT.

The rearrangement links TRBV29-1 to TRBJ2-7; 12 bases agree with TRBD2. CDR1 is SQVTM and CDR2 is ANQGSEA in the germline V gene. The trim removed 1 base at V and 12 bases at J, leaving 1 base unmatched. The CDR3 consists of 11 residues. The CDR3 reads CSVEGTSGTYF. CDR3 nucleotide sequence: TGCAGCGTTGAAGGGACTAGCGGGACGTACTTC.

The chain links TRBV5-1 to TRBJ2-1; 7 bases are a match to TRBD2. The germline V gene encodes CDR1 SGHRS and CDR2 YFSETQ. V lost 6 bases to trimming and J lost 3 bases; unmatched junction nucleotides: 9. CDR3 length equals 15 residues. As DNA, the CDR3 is TGCGCCAGCACCCCACGCGGGAGTAGCTACAATGAGCAGTTCTTC. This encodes CASTPRGSSYNEQFF.

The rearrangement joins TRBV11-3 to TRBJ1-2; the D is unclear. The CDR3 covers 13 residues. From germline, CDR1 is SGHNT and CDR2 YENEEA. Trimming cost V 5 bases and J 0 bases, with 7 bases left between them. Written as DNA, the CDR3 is TGTGCCAGCAGCGGCAGCGCTAACTATGGCTACACCTTC. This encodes CASSGSANYGYTF.

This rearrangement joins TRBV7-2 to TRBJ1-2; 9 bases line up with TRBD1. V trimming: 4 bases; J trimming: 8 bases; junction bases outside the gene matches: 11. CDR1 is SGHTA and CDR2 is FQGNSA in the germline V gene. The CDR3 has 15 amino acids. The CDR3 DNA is TGTGCCAGCAGCTCCCTAGGACAGGGGCGCGAGGGCTACACCTTC. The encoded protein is CASSSLGQGREGYTF. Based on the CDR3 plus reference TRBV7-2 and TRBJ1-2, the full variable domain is GAGVSQSPSNKVTEKGKDVELRCDPISGHTALYWYRQSLGQGLEFLIYFQGNSAPDKSGLPSDRFSAERTGGSVSTLTIQRTQQEDSAVYLCASSSLGQGREGYTFGSGTRLTVV.

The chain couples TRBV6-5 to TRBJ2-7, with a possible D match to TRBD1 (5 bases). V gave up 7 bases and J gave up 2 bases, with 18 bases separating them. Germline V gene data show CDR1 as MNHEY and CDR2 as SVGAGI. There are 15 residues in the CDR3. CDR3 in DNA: TGTGCCAGCAACAGGCGGAGATACCAAACCTACGAGCAGTACTTC. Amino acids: CASNRRRYQTYEQYF.

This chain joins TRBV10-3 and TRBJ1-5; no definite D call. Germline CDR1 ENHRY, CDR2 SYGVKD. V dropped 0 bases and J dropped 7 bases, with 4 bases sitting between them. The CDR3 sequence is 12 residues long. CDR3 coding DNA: TGTGCCATCAGTGAGTCCGGGCAGCCCCAGCATTTT. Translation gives CAISESGQPQHF.

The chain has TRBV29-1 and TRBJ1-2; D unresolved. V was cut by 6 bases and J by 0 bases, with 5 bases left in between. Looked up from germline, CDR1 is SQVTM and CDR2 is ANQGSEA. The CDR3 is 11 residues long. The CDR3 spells CSVSANYGYTF. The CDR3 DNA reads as TGCAGCGTATCCGCTAACTATGGCTACACCTTC.

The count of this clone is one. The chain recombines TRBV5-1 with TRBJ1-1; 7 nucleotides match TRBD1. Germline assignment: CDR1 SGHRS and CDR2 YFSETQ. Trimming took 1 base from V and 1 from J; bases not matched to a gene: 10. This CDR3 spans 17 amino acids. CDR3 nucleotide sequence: TGCGCCAGCAGCTTGCCACAGGGGAGGACCAGGAACACTGAAGCTTTCTTT. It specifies CASSLPQGRTRNTEAFF.

CDR3 DNA sequence: TGCGCCAGCAGCTTAGGGTCTTGGGGAGTTGCTGGAAACACCATATATTTT. Its translation: CASSLGSWGVAGNTIYF. The gene calls are TRBV5-1 and TRBJ1-3; D not certain. The V and J ends lost 2 bases and 2 bases respectively, with 17 bases between them. Germline lookup yields CDR1 SGHRS and CDR2 YFSETQ. The CDR3 has 17 amino acids. The whole variable domain, remainder taken from reference TRBV5-1 and TRBJ1-3, is KAGVTQTPRYLIKTRGQQVTLSCSPISGHRSVSWYQQTPGQGLQFLFEYFSETQRNKGNFPGRFSGRQFSNSRSEMNVSTLELGDSALYLCASSLGSWGVAGNTIYFGEGSWLTVV.

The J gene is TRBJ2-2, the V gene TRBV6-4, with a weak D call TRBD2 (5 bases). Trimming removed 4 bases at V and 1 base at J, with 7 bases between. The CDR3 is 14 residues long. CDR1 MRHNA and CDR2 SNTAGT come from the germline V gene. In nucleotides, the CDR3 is TGTGCCAGCAGTGCGGGGTTGAACACCGGGGAGCTGTTTTTT. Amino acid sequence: CASSAGLNTGELFF.